These T cell receptor beta chains were read from a single sample in a study of T cell repertoires in cytomegalovirus infection. Via MiXCR, TCRdb re-called the reads, giving one row per CDR3 protein. The repertoire holds around 300,000 distinct CDR3 sequences, with about 25% as singletons. Their recognized antigens are unknown. The input for sequencing was cultured PBMCs, taken from culture after CMV antigen stimulation. The receptors originated from a human donor in good health (CMV status not recorded). Some clones in this sample may be carry-over from other donors' samples. Each CDR3 is given with its conserved first and last residue. Each record gives: V gene, CDR3 length, D gene, clone size, J gene, CDR3 DNA, CDR3 protein. The D gene is left open where the match is weak. Some rows have no size entry. The others give once, few or many, or a class for an expanded clone.

TRBV5-1,17,.,.,TRBJ1-5,TGCGCCAGCAGCTTGTCCCCGGTCAGGGGTGGCAATCAGCCCCAGCATTTT,CASSLSPVRGGNQPQHF
TRBV6-2/TRBV6-3,17,TRBD2,.,TRBJ2-1,TGTGCCAGCAAGGGGGACGGTAGCGGGAGGACATACAATGAGCAGTTCTTC,CASKGDGSGRTYNEQFF
TRBV7-2,13,.,few,TRBJ2-5,TGTGCCAGCACTCCGGACAACCAAGAGACCCAGTACTTC,CASTPDNQETQYF
TRBV10-2,17,.,few,TRBJ1-4,TGCGCCAGCAGTGGGAGGGGCGCCCCTTCTGCTAATGAAAAACTGTTTTTT,CASSGRGAPSANEKLFF
TRBV20-1,15,.,.,TRBJ2-3,TGCAGTGCTGCTCTACGGCAGGGCCGCACAGATACGCAGTATTTT,CSAALRQGRTDTQYF
TRBV24-1,14,TRBD2,.,TRBJ2-3,TGTGCCACCAGTGATTTCGGGGGGTCAGATACGCAGTATTTT,CATSDFGGSDTQYF
TRBV7-9,13,TRBD1,.,TRBJ2-3,TGTGCCAGCAGACAGGGGGCAACAGATACGCAGTATTTT,CASRQGATDTQYF
TRBV9,17,.,.,TRBJ1-2,TGTGCCAGCAGCTCGGGGACCTTAATCACTGAGGACTATGGCTACACCTTC,CASSSGTLITEDYGYTF
TRBV12-3/TRBV12-4,14,.,few,TRBJ2-5,TGTGCCAGCAGTCCGTCTGGTTTTCAAGAGACCCAGTACTTC,CASSPSGFQETQYF
TRBV7-2,14,.,few,TRBJ1-1,TGTGCCAGCAGCTTAGCCCAGGGCGGCACTGAAGCTTTCTTT,CASSLAQGGTEAFF
TRBV7-2,15,TRBD1,many,TRBJ1-6,TGTGCCAGCAGCTCTCGGACAGGGTATAATTCACCCCTCCACTTT,CASSSRTGYNSPLHF
TRBV6-5,15,.,.,TRBJ2-3,TGTGCCAGCAGTCCCCTCCGAAGCCTCACAGATACGCAGTATTTT,CASSPLRSLTDTQYF
TRBV20-1,14,.,few,TRBJ1-1,TGCAGTGCCCACCTCCAGGGGAGGGGGACTGAAGCTTTCTTT,CSAHLQGRGTEAFF
TRBV9,16,TRBD1,.,TRBJ2-3,TGTGCCAGCAGCGCCCAGACAGGGGGTTTGGCAGATACGCAGTATTTT,CASSAQTGGLADTQYF